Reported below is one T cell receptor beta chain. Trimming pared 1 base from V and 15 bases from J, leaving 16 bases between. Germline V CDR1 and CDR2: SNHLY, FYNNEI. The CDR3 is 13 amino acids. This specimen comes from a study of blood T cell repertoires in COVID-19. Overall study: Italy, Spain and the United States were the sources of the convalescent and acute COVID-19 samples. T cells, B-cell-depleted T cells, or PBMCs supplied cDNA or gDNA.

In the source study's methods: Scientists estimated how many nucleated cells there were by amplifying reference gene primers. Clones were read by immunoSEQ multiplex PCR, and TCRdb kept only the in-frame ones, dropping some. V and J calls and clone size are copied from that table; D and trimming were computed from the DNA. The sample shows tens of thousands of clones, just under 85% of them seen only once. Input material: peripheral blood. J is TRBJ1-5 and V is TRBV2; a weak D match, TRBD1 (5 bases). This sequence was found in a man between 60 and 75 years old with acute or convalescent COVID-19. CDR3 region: CASSEEWQGSTHF. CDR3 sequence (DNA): TGTGCCAGCAGTGAAGAATGGCAGGGCTCGACGCATTTT.